This is a list of T cell receptor beta chains from one sample in a study of blood T cell repertoires in COVID-19. Clones were sequenced by immunoSEQ multiplex PCR, and TCRdb holds only the in-frame ones, with some missing. This table has about 84,000 clones, over 70% appearing once. The source material was peripheral blood. The origin of the receptors is a man between 50 and 59 years old with active or convalescent COVID-19. CDR3s include the opening cysteine and the closing phenylalanine or tryptophan. A D gene is named only where the DNA matches it firmly. Size tells how often a clone was seen (once, few, many) or the class of an expanded clone, and some rows leave it out.

-	TRBV21-1	-	TRBJ2-3	CASSKRDSPAGTDTQYF	TGTGCCAGCAGCAAAAGGGACAGCCCGGCGGGCACAGATACGCAGTATTTT
TRBD1	TRBV7-2	-	TRBJ1-2	CASSSTGTGNYGYTF	TGTGCCAGCAGTTCGACCGGGACAGGAAACTATGGCTACACCTTC
-	TRBV29-1	-	TRBJ1-1	CSVEETPDTEAFF	TGCAGCGTTGAAGAAACTCCCGACACTGAAGCTTTCTTT
TRBD1	TRBV19	-	TRBJ1-5	CASSERQGSSNQPQHF	TGTGCCAGTAGCGAGAGACAGGGTTCGAGCAATCAGCCCCAGCATTTT
TRBD1	TRBV7-6	-	TRBJ2-3	CASSSSTGFPTDTQYF	TGTGCCAGCAGCTCGTCGACAGGGTTCCCCACAGATACGCAGTATTTT
TRBD2	TRBV9	-	TRBJ2-3	CASSVAPVGAGAVTDTQYF	TGTGCCAGCAGCGTAGCTCCGGTGGGAGCGGGGGCGGTCACAGATACGCAGTATTTT
-	TRBV7-9	-	TRBJ1-4	CASSLVGGEKLFF	TGTGCCAGCAGCTTGGTCGGGGGGGAAAAACTGTTTTTT
TRBD2	TRBV4-3	-	TRBJ2-3	CASSQVAGGVNTQYF	TGCGCCAGCAGCCAAGTAGCGGGGGGCGTGAATACGCAGTATTTT
-	TRBV2	few	TRBJ2-3	CASHGQITDTQYF	TGTGCCAGCCACGGACAGATAACAGATACGCAGTATTTT
TRBD1	TRBV7-6	-	TRBJ1-2	CASSQGTGGDYGYTF	TGTGCCAGCAGCCAGGGGACAGGGGGGGACTATGGCTACACCTTC
-	TRBV7-8	few	TRBJ1-1	CASSLVGSIEAFF	TGTGCCAGCAGCTTAGTAGGGAGCATTGAAGCTTTCTTT
TRBD2	TRBV10-3	-	TRBJ2-7	CAISGWGAGGRTYEQYF	TGTGCCATCAGTGGTTGGGGAGCGGGGGGCAGAACCTACGAGCAGTACTTC
-	TRBV9	-	TRBJ2-6	CASSAITSGSLTF	TGTGCCAGCAGCGCGATCACGTCCGGTTCCCTGACTTTC
TRBD2	TRBV4-3	-	TRBJ2-3	CASSQYPPLAGPTDTQYF	TGCGCCAGCAGCCAATACCCACCACTAGCGGGGCCCACAGATACGCAGTATTTT
-	TRBV21-1	-	TRBJ2-1	CASSSQGASYNEQFF	TGTGCCAGCAGCTCACAGGGGGCCTCCTACAATGAGCAGTTCTTC
TRBD1	TRBV19	few	TRBJ1-5	CASSAGTGLNQPQHF	TGTGCCAGTAGTGCCGGGACAGGGCTCAATCAGCCCCAGCATTTT
-	TRBV11-2	-	TRBJ2-3	CASSSTRDFDTQYF	TGTGCCAGCAGCTCTACCCGGGACTTCGATACGCAGTATTTT
TRBD2	TRBV7-2	-	TRBJ2-5	CASSPKGGGGYF	TGTGCCAGCAGCCCCAAAGGCGGGGGAGGGTACTTC
-	TRBV7-6	-	TRBJ2-4	CASSLEKGGVQNIQYF	TGTGCCAGCAGCCTCGAAAAGGGGGGGGTTCAAAACATTCAGTACTTC
TRBD1	TRBV30	once	TRBJ2-3	CAGRQGGTDTQYF	TGTGCCGGGAGACAGGGGGGCACAGATACGCAGTATTTT
TRBD2	TRBV6-1	-	TRBJ2-1	CASSENAGGPYNEQFF	TGTGCCAGCAGTGAAAACGCGGGGGGACCCTACAATGAGCAGTTCTTC
TRBD2	TRBV2	-	TRBJ2-7	CASTTSGESSYEQYF	TGTGCCAGCACCACTAGCGGGGAGAGCTCCTACGAGCAGTACTTC
TRBD1	TRBV3-1/TRBV3-2	-	TRBJ2-1	CASSQPPGQGYNEQFF	TGTGCCAGCAGCCAACCTCCGGGACAGGGCTACAATGAGCAGTTCTTC
-	TRBV27	-	TRBJ1-1	CAYPWQPNTEAFF	TGTGCCTACCCCTGGCAACCGAACACTGAAGCTTTCTTT
-	TRBV6-5	-	TRBJ1-1	CASSWREGLNTEAFF	TGTGCCAGCAGTTGGAGGGAGGGATTGAACACTGAAGCTTTCTTT
-	TRBV9	-	TRBJ2-6	CASSVAPGRNGANVLTF	TGTGCCAGCAGCGTAGCTCCAGGGAGGAATGGGGCCAACGTCCTGACTTTC
TRBD1	TRBV7-9	-	TRBJ2-1	CASSISNRGYISYNEQFF	TGTGCCAGCAGCATTTCTAACAGGGGGTATATCTCCTACAATGAGCAGTTCTTC
TRBD1	TRBV9	-	TRBJ1-1	CASSTTGAANTEAFF	TGTGCCAGCAGCACCACAGGGGCCGCGAACACTGAAGCTTTCTTT
-	TRBV6-6	-	TRBJ2-5	CASSNRGGQETQYF	TGTGCCAGCAGTAACAGGGGGGGGCAAGAGACCCAGTACTTC
-	TRBV4-1	few	TRBJ1-6	CASNSGFGGYSPLHF	TGCGCCAGCAATAGCGGATTCGGAGGATATTCACCCCTCCACTTT